The T cell receptor (beta chain) described here comes from a study of T-cell memory formation after mild COVID-19. TCRdb recomputed calls from the 5' RACE reads with MiXCR, one row per CDR3 protein. The sample consists of roughly 620,000 distinct CDR3 sequences, more than 15% of them appearing once. Unmatched junction bases numbered 12, after V lost 5 bases and J lost 0 bases. Germline CDR1 and CDR2: SEHNR and FQNEAQ (reference sequence). The CDR3 is 19 residues long. General observations from the study: Those CD4+ clones that contracted were mainly in CM and EM (CD8+ ones in EMRA).

Worth noting for this clonotype: As yet, its antigen is unknown.

The chain has TRBV7-9 and TRBJ2-7; 14 positions agree with TRBD2. The sequencing sample was made of PBMCs or a T cell subset sorted from them (not recorded which). This clonotype was obtained from an adult woman who had mild COVID-19 (a few samples of this study predate the infection). Cell type and time point are not known. CDR3 in DNA: TGTGCCAGCAGCATTCCGGGACTAGCGGGGGACCCCAACTCCTACGAGCAGTACTTC. Translated: CASSIPGLAGDPNSYEQYF. Looking up the rest from reference TRBV7-9 and TRBJ2-7 gives the full variable domain: DTGVSQNPRHKITKRGQNVTFRCDPISEHNRLYWYRQTLGQGPEFLTYFQNEAQLEKSRLLSDRFSAERPKGSFSTLEIQRTEQGDSAMYLCASSIPGLAGDPNSYEQYFGPGTRLTVT.